A selection of T cell receptor beta chains follows, all from one sample in a study of blood T cell repertoires in COVID-19. Libraries were prepared by immunoSEQ multiplex PCR; TCRdb keeps only in-frame clonotypes and omits some of them. The table records hundreds of thousands of clones, about nine tenths of them present only once. The sample consisted of peripheral blood. Every receptor here comes from a woman under 40 with active or convalescent COVID-19. Each CDR3 is given with its conserved first and last residue. The order of the fields is clone size, J gene, D gene, V gene, CDR3 protein, CDR3 DNA. D genes are given only for firm matches. Size values are once, few and many counts, or a class for expanded clones, and some rows have none.

NA TRBJ1-6 NA TRBV5-1 CASSSGEGSYNSPLHF TGCGCCAGCAGCTCGGGGGAGGGCTCCTATAATTCACCCCTCCACTTT
NA TRBJ2-2 TRBD2 TRBV5-1 CASSLGLAGGPYTGELFF TGCGCCAGCAGCTTGGGGCTAGCGGGAGGGCCGTACACCGGGGAGCTGTTTTTT
once TRBJ2-2 NA TRBV19 CASSTRNEANQYTGELFF TGTGCCAGTAGTACCCGTAATGAGGCCAATCAGTACACCGGGGAGCTGTTTTTT
few TRBJ1-5 NA TRBV19 CASKGPGLDVNQPQHF TGTGCCAGTAAAGGCCCGGGATTAGACGTCAATCAGCCCCAGCATTTT
NA TRBJ1-2 TRBD1 TRBV5-6 CASSPPTGLGYTF TGTGCCAGCAGCCCGCCGACAGGGCTTGGCTACACCTTC
NA TRBJ2-5 TRBD2 TRBV11-2 CASSRPRGGGDYQETQYF TGTGCCAGCAGCCGACCTCGGGGGGGCGGAGACTACCAAGAGACCCAGTACTTC
NA TRBJ1-3 NA TRBV12-2 CASRPNHRVRSGNTIYF TGTGCAAGTCGCCCCAACCACAGGGTTCGGAGTGGAAACACCATATATTTT
NA TRBJ2-3 NA TRBV9 CASSPWDTTDTQYF TGTGCCAGCAGCCCCTGGGACACCACAGATACGCAGTATTTT
NA TRBJ1-2 NA TRBV3-1/TRBV3-2 CASSQEGGYRNGYTF TGTGCCAGCAGCCAAGAGGGAGGGTATAGAAATGGCTACACCTTC
NA TRBJ2-7 TRBD2 TRBV27 CASSLDRRSGTRAIHEQYF TGTGCCAGCAGTCTAGACAGGCGCTCCGGGACTAGGGCTATCCACGAGCAGTACTTC
few TRBJ1-3 TRBD1 TRBV10-3 CAISGSGTGGVGNTIYF TGTGCCATCAGTGGGAGCGGGACAGGGGGTGTTGGAAACACCATATATTTT
NA TRBJ1-2 TRBD1 TRBV28 CASRGPGQGLTNYGYTF TGTGCCAGCAGGGGGCCGGGACAGGGATTGACTAACTATGGCTACACCTTC
NA TRBJ2-7 NA TRBV19 CASSILGGEEQYF TGTGCCAGTAGTATTTTGGGGGGAGAGGAGCAGTACTTC
NA TRBJ1-5 NA TRBV27 CASSLLRDNQPQHF TGTGCCAGCAGTTTATTGCGGGACAATCAGCCCCAGCATTTT
NA TRBJ1-3 TRBD1 TRBV6-5 CASGQSGGSGNTIYF TGTGCCAGCGGACAGTCAGGGGGATCTGGAAACACCATATATTTT
NA TRBJ2-3 TRBD1 TRBV5-1 CASSLGQGATDTQYF TGCGCCAGCAGCTTGGGACAGGGGGCTACAGATACGCAGTATTTT
NA TRBJ2-1 NA TRBV5-1 CASSPSGGSGGYNEQFF TGCGCCAGCAGCCCCTCTGGGGGTAGCGGCGGGTACAATGAGCAGTTCTTC
medium-sized TRBJ2-1 TRBD2 TRBV6-5 CASSPLAGSYNEQFF TGTGCCAGCAGTCCACTAGCGGGATCCTACAATGAGCAGTTCTTC
NA TRBJ1-4 TRBD1 TRBV6-5 CASSLRGQTNEKLFF TGTGCCAGCAGTCTCAGGGGGCAAACTAATGAAAAACTGTTTTTT
NA TRBJ2-7 TRBD2 TRBV7-9 CASSSSGSRGEQYF TGTGCCAGCAGCAGTAGCGGGAGTCGGGGGGAGCAGTACTTC
NA TRBJ2-7 NA TRBV30 CAWTPPSYSYEQYF TGTGCCTGGACCCCTCCGAGCTACTCCTACGAGCAGTACTTC
NA TRBJ1-1 NA TRBV4-1 CASSQRAGQGNTEAFF TGCGCCAGCAGCCAGAGGGCGGGGCAGGGGAACACTGAAGCTTTCTTT
NA TRBJ2-3 NA TRBV5-1 CASSWYRETSTDTQYF TGCGCCAGCAGCTGGTACAGGGAGACTAGCACAGATACGCAGTATTTT
NA TRBJ1-1 NA TRBV10-3 CAISESSNTEAFF TGTGCCATCAGTGAGTCGAGCAACACTGAAGCTTTCTTT
NA TRBJ1-5 NA TRBV21-1 CASSHRGRQGATGIQPQHF TGTGCCAGCAGTCATCGCGGGCGACAGGGGGCCACGGGGATTCAGCCCCAGCATTTT
NA TRBJ1-3 TRBD1 TRBV6-5 CASSRQGSGNTIYF TGTGCCAGCAGCCGACAGGGGTCTGGAAACACCATATATTTT
many TRBJ2-5 TRBD2 TRBV4-1 CASSQGVRTGGSETQYF TGCGCCAGCAGCCAAGGAGTAAGAACGGGAGGGTCTGAGACCCAGTACTTC
NA TRBJ1-1 NA TRBV18 CASSPSGVRDTEAFF TGTGCCAGCTCACCCTCCGGGGTCCGCGACACTGAAGCTTTCTTT
NA TRBJ1-6 NA TRBV15 CATSESPTHNSPLHF TGTGCCACCAGCGAATCCCCGACACATAATTCACCCCTCCACTTT
once TRBJ2-1 NA TRBV21-1 CASSKSFGLSSYNEQFF TGTGCCAGCAGCAAAAGTTTCGGGTTGAGCTCCTACAATGAGCAGTTCTTC
NA TRBJ2-7 NA TRBV7-9 CASSLMAGRSYEQYF TGTGCCAGCAGCTTAATGGCAGGGAGGTCCTACGAGCAGTACTTC
NA TRBJ1-5 NA TRBV6-2/TRBV6-3 CASSGTPLKGKRQPQHF TGTGCCAGCAGCGGAACTCCTCTGAAGGGGAAGCGTCAGCCCCAGCATTTT
NA TRBJ1-2 TRBD1 TRBV5-6 CASSFGDRAPGGYGYTF TGTGCCAGCAGCTTTGGGGACAGGGCGCCGGGGGGTTATGGCTACACCTTC
once TRBJ1-1 TRBD1 TRBV11-2 CASSPGTGVEAFF TGTGCCAGCAGTCCCGGGACAGGGGTCGAAGCTTTCTTT
NA TRBJ2-1 TRBD2 TRBV5-1 CASSLAGGLYNEQFF TGCGCCAGCAGCTTGGCGGGGGGTCTTTACAATGAGCAGTTCTTC
NA TRBJ1-5 NA TRBV10-3 CAIRQDSNQPQHF TGTGCCATCAGGCAGGATAGCAATCAGCCCCAGCATTTT
NA TRBJ2-7 TRBD2 TRBV10-3 CAISDFRLAGDEQYF TGTGCCATCAGTGACTTTCGACTAGCGGGGGACGAGCAGTACTTC
few TRBJ1-1 TRBD1 TRBV7-6 CASSLGQGAGNTEAFF TGTGCCAGCAGCTTAGGACAGGGGGCGGGGAACACTGAAGCTTTCTTT
NA TRBJ1-3 TRBD1 TRBV10-2 CASREAGGFGNTIYF TGCGCCAGCAGGGAGGCAGGGGGTTTCGGAAACACCATATATTTT
NA TRBJ1-3 NA TRBV2 CANPKHLSGNTIYF TGTGCCAACCCGAAGCACCTCTCTGGAAACACCATATATTTT
NA TRBJ2-5 TRBD2 TRBV4-1 CASSHLWTSGGLETQYF TGCGCCAGCAGCCATCTTTGGACTAGCGGGGGTTTGGAGACCCAGTACTTC
once TRBJ1-5 NA TRBV4-1 CASSQDVSNQPQHF TGCGCCAGCAGCCAAGACGTTAGCAATCAGCCCCAGCATTTT
NA TRBJ2-3 TRBD2 TRBV3-1/TRBV3-2 CASSQLTSGGAEDTQYF TGTGCCAGCAGCCAGCTGACTAGCGGGGGGGCAGAAGATACGCAGTATTTT
NA TRBJ1-6 NA TRBV2 CASSEARPFGSSPLHF TGTGCCAGCAGTGAAGCGCGACCGTTTGGGAGTTCACCCCTCCACTTT
NA TRBJ2-3 TRBD2 TRBV4-1 CASSHERLGGLAASTDTQYF TGCGCCAGCAGCCACGAACGACTTGGCGGGCTAGCGGCTAGCACAGATACGCAGTATTTT
NA TRBJ2-7 NA TRBV3-1/TRBV3-2 CASSQGGDFYEQYF TGTGCCAGCAGCCAAGGCGGGGATTTCTACGAGCAGTACTTC
NA TRBJ1-3 NA TRBV5-1 CASSLGGVGNTIYF TGCGCCAGCAGCTTGGGGGGCGTTGGAAACACCATATATTTT
NA TRBJ1-2 NA TRBV15 CATSSSTPNYGYTF TGTGCCACCAGCTCCTCAACACCAAACTATGGCTACACCTTC
NA TRBJ1-6 NA TRBV6-1 CASSGDGRHYNSPLHF TGTGCCAGCAGTGGCGATGGCCGACACTATAATTCACCCCTCCACTTT
once TRBJ1-1 NA TRBV4-2 CASSQLPGENTEAFF TGTGCCAGCAGCCAGCTACCGGGAGAAAACACTGAAGCTTTCTTT
NA TRBJ2-5 TRBD1 TRBV7-9 CASSLCLGETGQETQYF TGTGCCAGCAGCTTATGTCTCGGCGAGACAGGGCAAGAGACCCAGTACTTC